This T cell receptor (beta chain) was obtained from a study of human T cells and chemical hapten exposure. TCRdb re-analysed the RACE reads in MiXCR, keeping a single row per CDR3 protein. This table holds 190,000 or so distinct CDR3 sequences, about 22% found once. This sample's time point: patch test 3, about 24 weeks after DPC sensitization. Sample treatment: therapeutic diphenylcyclopropenone sensitization with weekly scalp DPC. Total RNA was isolated from whole blood that had not been fractionated. This clonotype was counted a few times. Sequenced material: whole blood, taken in connection with sensitization to the hapten diphenylcyclopropenone (DPC). The clonotype comes from a woman in her thirties or forties with alopecia areata. Some clones in this sample may be carry-over from other donors' samples.

The CDR3 sequence is CSVAGTGPYNEQFF. DNA of the CDR3: TGCAGCGTAGCCGGGACAGGGCCCTACAATGAGCAGTTCTTC. The J gene is TRBJ2-1, the V gene TRBV29-1; 9 bases are shared with TRBD1. CDR3 length: 14 residues. With 6 bases clipped from V and 2 bases from J, the junction kept 5 bases outside the gene matches. The germline CDR1 and CDR2 sequences are SQVTM and ANQGSEA.